These 2 T cell receptor beta chains came from one sample sequenced in a study of T cell responses to AZD1222 COVID-19 vaccine. Produced via immunoSEQ multiplex PCR; TCRdb's table is partial and in-frame only. This table holds approximately 160,000 clones, just over 90% found once. Sequenced here: peripheral blood, sampled 28 days after the second AZD1222 dose. Receptors originate from an adult who received the AZD1222 COVID-19 vaccine.

The V gene is TRBV14, the J gene TRBJ1-1, with TRBD1 as a possible D gene (5 bases). V lost 3 bases and J lost 4, with 12 bases in between. This CDR3 has 14 amino acids. Germline V lookup: CDR1 SGHDN, CDR2 FVKESK. The CDR3 sequence: CASSQDTRFTEAFF. The CDR3 nucleotides read TGTGCCAGCAGCCAGGACACCAGGTTCACTGAAGCTTTCTTT.

The chain carries TRBV7-9 and TRBJ1-4; D is uncertain. Germline CDR1 SEHNR, CDR2 FQNEAQ (reference sequence). V shed 4 bases and J shed 3 bases, with 3 bases lying between them. The CDR3 length is 12 residues. CDR3 nucleotides: TGTGCCAGCAGCTCCGCTAATGAAAAACTGTTTTTT. Its protein is CASSSANEKLFF.